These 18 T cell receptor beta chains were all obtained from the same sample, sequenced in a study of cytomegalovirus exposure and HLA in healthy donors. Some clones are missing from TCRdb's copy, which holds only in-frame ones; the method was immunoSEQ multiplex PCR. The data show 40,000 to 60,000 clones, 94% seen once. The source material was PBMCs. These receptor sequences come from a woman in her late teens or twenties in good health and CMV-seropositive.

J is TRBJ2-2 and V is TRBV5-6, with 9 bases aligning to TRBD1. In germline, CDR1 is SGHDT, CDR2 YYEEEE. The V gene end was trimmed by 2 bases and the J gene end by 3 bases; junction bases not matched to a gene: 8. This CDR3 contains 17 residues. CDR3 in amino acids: CASSFLPGQGDTGELFF. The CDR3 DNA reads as TGTGCCAGCAGCTTCCTCCCGGGACAGGGTGACACCGGGGAGCTGTTTTTT.

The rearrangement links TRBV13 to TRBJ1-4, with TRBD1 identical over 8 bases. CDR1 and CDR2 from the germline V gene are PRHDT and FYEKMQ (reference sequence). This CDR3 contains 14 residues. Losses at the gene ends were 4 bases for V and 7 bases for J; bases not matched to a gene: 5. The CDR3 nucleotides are TGTGCCAGCAGCTCGACAGGGGACGGTGAAAAACTGTTTTTT. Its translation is CASSSTGDGEKLFF.

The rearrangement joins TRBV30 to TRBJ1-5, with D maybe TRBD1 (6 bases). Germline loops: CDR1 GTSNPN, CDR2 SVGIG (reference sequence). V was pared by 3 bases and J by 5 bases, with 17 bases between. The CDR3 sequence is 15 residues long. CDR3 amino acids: CAWSNPSGQYQPQHF. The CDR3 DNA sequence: TGTGCCTGGAGCAACCCCTCTGGACAGTATCAGCCCCAGCATTTT.

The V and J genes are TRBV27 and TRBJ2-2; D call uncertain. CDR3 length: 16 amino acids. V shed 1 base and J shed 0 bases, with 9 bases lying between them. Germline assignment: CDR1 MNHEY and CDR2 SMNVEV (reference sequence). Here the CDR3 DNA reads TGTGCCAGCAGTTTATATCTGGGCGCGAACACCGGGGAGCTGTTTTTT. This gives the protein CASSLYLGANTGELFF.

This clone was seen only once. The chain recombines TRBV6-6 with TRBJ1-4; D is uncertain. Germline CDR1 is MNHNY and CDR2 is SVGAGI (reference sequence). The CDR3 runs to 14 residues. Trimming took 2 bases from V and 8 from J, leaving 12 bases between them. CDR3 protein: CASSYRQVGEKLFF. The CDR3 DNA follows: TGTGCCAGCAGTTACAGGCAGGTCGGCGAAAAACTGTTTTTT.

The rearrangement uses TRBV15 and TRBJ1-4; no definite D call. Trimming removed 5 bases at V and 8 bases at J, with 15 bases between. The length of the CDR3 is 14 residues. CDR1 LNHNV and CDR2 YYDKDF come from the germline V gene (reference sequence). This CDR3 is CATSLGGGLEKLFF. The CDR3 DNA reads TGTGCCACCAGCCTAGGTGGCGGATTGGAAAAACTGTTTTTT.

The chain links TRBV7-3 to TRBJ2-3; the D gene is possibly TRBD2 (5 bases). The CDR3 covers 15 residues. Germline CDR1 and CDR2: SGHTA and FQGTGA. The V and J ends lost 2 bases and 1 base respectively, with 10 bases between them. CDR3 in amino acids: CASSLDGIGTDTQYF. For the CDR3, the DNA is TGTGCCAGCAGCTTAGACGGGATAGGCACAGATACGCAGTATTTT.

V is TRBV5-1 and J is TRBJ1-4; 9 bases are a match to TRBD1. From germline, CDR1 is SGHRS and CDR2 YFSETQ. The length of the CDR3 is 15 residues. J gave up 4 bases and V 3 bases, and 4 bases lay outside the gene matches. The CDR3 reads CASSSDRGDNEKLFF. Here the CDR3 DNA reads TGCGCCAGCAGCTCGGACAGGGGTGATAATGAAAAACTGTTTTTT. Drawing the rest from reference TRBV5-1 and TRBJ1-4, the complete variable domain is KAGVTQTPRYLIKTRGQQVTLSCSPISGHRSVSWYQQTPGQGLQFLFEYFSETQRNKGNFPGRFSGRQFSNSRSEMNVSTLELGDSALYLCASSSDRGDNEKLFFGSGTQLSVL.

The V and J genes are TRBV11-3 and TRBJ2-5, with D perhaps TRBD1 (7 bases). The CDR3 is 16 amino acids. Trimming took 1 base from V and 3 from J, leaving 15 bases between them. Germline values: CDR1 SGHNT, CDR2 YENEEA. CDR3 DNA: TGTGCCAGCAGCTTAGGTCCCAGGGGGGCGAAAGAGACCCAGTACTTC. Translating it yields CASSLGPRGAKETQYF.

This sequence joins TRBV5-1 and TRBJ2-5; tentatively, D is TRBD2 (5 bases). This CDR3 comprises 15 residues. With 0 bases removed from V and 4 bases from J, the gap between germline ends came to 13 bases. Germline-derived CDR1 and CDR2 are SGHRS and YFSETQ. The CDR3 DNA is TGCGCCAGCAGCTTGGCCGGAGGATCTGGAGAGACCCAGTACTTC. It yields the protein CASSLAGGSGETQYF.

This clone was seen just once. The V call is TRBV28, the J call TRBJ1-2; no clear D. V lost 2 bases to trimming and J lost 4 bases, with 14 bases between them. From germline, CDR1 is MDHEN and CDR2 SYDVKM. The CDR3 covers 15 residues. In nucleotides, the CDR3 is TGTGCCAGCAGTTTACGGCCACTATGGCTCTATGGCTACACCTTC. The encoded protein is CASSLRPLWLYGYTF.

DNA for the CDR3: TGTGCCAGCAGCGACAGGTTCAATCAGCCCCAGCATTTT. Translation gives CASSDRFNQPQHF. The rearrangement uses TRBV28 and TRBJ1-5, with D possibly being TRBD1 (6 bases). The CDR3 is 13 amino acids. The V and J ends lost 6 bases and 3 bases respectively, with 9 bases between them. Germline V gene lookup returns CDR1 MDHEN and CDR2 SYDVKM.

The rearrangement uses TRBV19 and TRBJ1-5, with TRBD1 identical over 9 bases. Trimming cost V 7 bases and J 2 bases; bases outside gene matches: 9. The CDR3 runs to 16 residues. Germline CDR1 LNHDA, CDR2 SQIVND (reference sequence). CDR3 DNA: TGTGCCAGTAACAGGGGGCCAAGGGATGGCAATCAGCCCCAGCATTTT. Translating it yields CASNRGPRDGNQPQHF.

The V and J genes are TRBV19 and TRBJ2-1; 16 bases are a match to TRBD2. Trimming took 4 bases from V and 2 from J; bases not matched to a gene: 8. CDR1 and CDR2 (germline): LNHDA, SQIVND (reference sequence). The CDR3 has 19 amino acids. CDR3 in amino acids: CASSTRGLAGGPPYNEQFF. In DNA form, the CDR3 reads TGTGCCAGTAGTACCCGGGGACTAGCGGGAGGGCCTCCCTACAATGAGCAGTTCTTC.

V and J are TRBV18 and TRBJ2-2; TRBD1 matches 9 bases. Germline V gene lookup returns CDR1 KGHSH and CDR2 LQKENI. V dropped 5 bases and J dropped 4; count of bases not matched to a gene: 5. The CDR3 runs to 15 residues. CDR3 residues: CASSSGQGSTGELFF. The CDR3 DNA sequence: TGTGCCAGCTCATCGGGACAGGGAAGCACCGGGGAGCTGTTTTTT. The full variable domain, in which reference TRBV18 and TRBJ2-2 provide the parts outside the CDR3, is NAGVMQNPRHLVRRRGQEARLRCSPMKGHSHVYWYRQLPEEGLKFMVYLQKENIIDESGMPKERFSAEFPKEGPSILRIQQVVRGDSAAYFCASSSGQGSTGELFFGEGSRLTVL.

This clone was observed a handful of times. CDR3 DNA sequence: TGTGCCAGCAGTGAAGCGGCGGGGAACACAGATACGCAGTATTTT. Residues: CASSEAAGNTDTQYF. J is TRBJ2-3 and V is TRBV6-1; a weak D match, TRBD2 (6 bases). The CDR3 contains 15 residues. The germline V gene encodes CDR1 MNHNS and CDR2 SASEGT. V was pared by 0 bases and J by 2 bases, with 9 bases between.

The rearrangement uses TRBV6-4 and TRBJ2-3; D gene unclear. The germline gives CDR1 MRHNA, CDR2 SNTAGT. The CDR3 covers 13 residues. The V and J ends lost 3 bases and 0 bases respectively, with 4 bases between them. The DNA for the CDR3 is TGTGCCAGCAGTGAGTCTAGCACAGATACGCAGTATTTT. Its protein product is CASSESSTDTQYF.

Written as DNA, the CDR3 is TGTGCCAGCAGCTCCAAGATTCGGACTAGCGGCACAGATACGCAGTATTTT. Its translation is CASSSKIRTSGTDTQYF. The V gene is TRBV7-3, the J gene TRBJ2-3; 9 bases align to TRBD2. Germline V gene lookup returns CDR1 SGHTA and CDR2 FQGTGA. CDR3 size: 17 residues. The J segment lost 1 base and the V segment lost 4 bases, leaving 9 bases of the junction unmatched.